Listed below are T cell receptor beta chains from one sample, sequenced in a study of blood T cell repertoires in COVID-19. Produced via immunoSEQ multiplex PCR; TCRdb's table is partial and in-frame only. Of about 150,000 clones listed, about 90% are singletons. Sequencing was done on a sample of peripheral blood. These receptors came from a man aged 45-65 years with acute or convalescent COVID-19. Both conserved end residues are part of each CDR3. D genes are given only for firm matches. Size is omitted from some rows. Given values are once, few, many or a class for expanded clones.

TRBD2,TRBV3-1/TRBV3-2,17,-,TRBJ2-7,CASSQGKGLKSSYEQYF,TGTGCCAGCAGCCAAGGGAAGGGACTAAAGAGCTCCTACGAGCAGTACTTC
TRBD1,TRBV9,16,-,TRBJ2-2,CASSVFTGTGTGELFF,TGTGCCAGCAGCGTCTTCACCGGGACAGGGACCGGGGAGCTGTTTTTT
-,TRBV27,13,-,TRBJ2-1,CASSLAGYNEQFF,TGTGCCAGCAGTTTAGCGGGTTACAATGAGCAGTTCTTC
-,TRBV15,16,-,TRBJ1-5,CATSRDGGGGDQPQHF,TGTGCCACCAGCAGAGATGGGGGGGGTGGCGATCAGCCCCAGCATTTT
TRBD2,TRBV27,15,-,TRBJ2-7,CASSPRTSGTYEQYF,TGTGCCAGCAGTCCCCGGACTAGCGGAACCTACGAGCAGTACTTC
-,TRBV14,15,-,TRBJ1-1,CASSQMVGANTEAFF,TGTGCCAGCAGCCAAATGGTAGGGGCCAACACTGAAGCTTTCTTT
-,TRBV2,12,-,TRBJ1-1,CASREGATEAFF,TGTGCCAGCAGGGAAGGGGCCACTGAAGCTTTCTTT
-,TRBV28,14,-,TRBJ1-5,CASSYRADMQPQHF,TGTGCCAGCAGTTACAGGGCTGATATGCAGCCCCAGCATTTT
-,TRBV7-2,15,-,TRBJ1-5,CASSLALFSNQPQHF,TGTGCCAGCAGCTTAGCGCTATTTAGCAATCAGCCCCAGCATTTT
-,TRBV10-3,13,-,TRBJ1-2,CAISAQANYGYTF,TGTGCCATCAGTGCACAGGCTAACTATGGCTACACCTTC
-,TRBV2,16,-,TRBJ2-6,CASSVEGSSGANVLTF,TGTGCCAGCAGTGTGGAGGGGAGCTCTGGGGCCAACGTCCTGACTTTC
TRBD1,TRBV4-2,15,-,TRBJ1-2,CASSQPGQTNYGYTF,TGTGCCAGCAGCCAACCGGGACAGACTAACTATGGCTACACCTTC
-,TRBV2,14,-,TRBJ1-5,CATTVSPFPQPQHF,TGTGCCACCACCGTCAGTCCCTTTCCTCAGCCCCAGCATTTT
-,TRBV25-1,11,-,TRBJ1-3,CASRRGNTIYF,TGTGCCAGCAGGCGGGGGAACACCATATATTTT
-,TRBV6-2/TRBV6-3,16,-,TRBJ2-1,CASSFPRGTPYNEQFF,TGTGCCAGCAGTTTCCCCCGGGGAACCCCATACAATGAGCAGTTCTTC
TRBD2,TRBV7-8,18,-,TRBJ2-2,CASSQRTQAGGNTGELFF,TGTGCCAGCAGCCAACGGACTCAAGCGGGAGGAAACACCGGGGAGCTGTTTTTT
-,TRBV19,13,-,TRBJ1-1,CASTPRGGTEAFF,TGTGCCAGTACTCCGCGGGGGGGCACTGAAGCTTTCTTT
TRBD1,TRBV10-3,15,-,TRBJ2-1,CAILSTGGSYNEQFF,TGTGCCATCCTATCAACAGGGGGCTCCTACAATGAGCAGTTCTTC
TRBD1,TRBV10-3,16,-,TRBJ1-5,CAISEWDRSSNQPQHF,TGTGCCATCAGTGAGTGGGACAGGAGCAGCAATCAGCCCCAGCATTTT
-,TRBV11-2,14,-,TRBJ2-7,CASSLGSGNYEQYF,TGTGCCAGCAGCCTAGGGAGCGGAAACTACGAGCAGTACTTC
-,TRBV9,11,-,TRBJ2-3,CASSVGDTQYF,TGTGCCAGCAGCGTCGGGGATACGCAGTATTTT
TRBD2,TRBV29-1,14,-,TRBJ2-1,CSAWTSGFHNEQFF,TGCAGCGCCTGGACTAGCGGGTTTCACAATGAGCAGTTCTTC
-,TRBV27,12,-,TRBJ2-7,CASSSSSYEQYF,TGTGCCAGCAGTTCCAGCTCCTACGAGCAGTACTTC
TRBD2,TRBV19,16,-,TRBJ2-1,CARMMASGDPYNEQFF,TGTGCCAGAATGATGGCTAGCGGGGATCCATACAATGAGCAGTTCTTC
TRBD2,TRBV7-9,14,-,TRBJ2-5,CASSPQPGGKTQYF,TGTGCCAGCAGCCCCCAGCCGGGGGGAAAGACCCAGTACTTC
-,TRBV6-2/TRBV6-3,16,-,TRBJ1-6,CASSYGGIPYNSPLHF,TGTGCCAGCAGTTATGGGGGGATTCCCTATAATTCACCCCTCCACTTT
-,TRBV5-1,14,-,TRBJ2-5,CASSPTSGGETQYF,TGCGCCAGCAGCCCTACTAGTGGGGGGGAGACCCAGTACTTC
-,TRBV4-1,16,-,TRBJ2-1,CASSQVQMSSYNEQFF,TGCGCCAGCAGCCAAGTACAGATGAGCTCCTACAATGAGCAGTTCTTC
TRBD1,TRBV2,12,once,TRBJ1-6,CASGTDSSPLHF,TGTGCCAGCGGGACAGATTCTTCACCCCTCCACTTT
-,TRBV9,14,-,TRBJ1-5,CASSPFGVGSPQHF,TGTGCCAGCAGCCCCTTCGGGGTAGGTTCGCCCCAGCATTTT
-,TRBV19,14,-,TRBJ2-2,CASGDRVNTGELFF,TGTGCCAGTGGAGACAGAGTGAACACCGGGGAGCTGTTTTTT
-,TRBV9,14,-,TRBJ2-3,CASSVATGWDTQYF,TGTGCCAGCAGCGTAGCTACCGGGTGGGATACGCAGTATTTT
-,TRBV3-1/TRBV3-2,12,-,TRBJ2-3,CASSICGDTQYF,TGTGCCAGCAGCATCTGCGGGGATACGCAGTATTTT
-,TRBV3-1/TRBV3-2,14,few,TRBJ1-1,CASSPQEGRGEAFF,TGTGCCAGCAGCCCCCAAGAGGGGCGGGGGGAAGCTTTCTTT